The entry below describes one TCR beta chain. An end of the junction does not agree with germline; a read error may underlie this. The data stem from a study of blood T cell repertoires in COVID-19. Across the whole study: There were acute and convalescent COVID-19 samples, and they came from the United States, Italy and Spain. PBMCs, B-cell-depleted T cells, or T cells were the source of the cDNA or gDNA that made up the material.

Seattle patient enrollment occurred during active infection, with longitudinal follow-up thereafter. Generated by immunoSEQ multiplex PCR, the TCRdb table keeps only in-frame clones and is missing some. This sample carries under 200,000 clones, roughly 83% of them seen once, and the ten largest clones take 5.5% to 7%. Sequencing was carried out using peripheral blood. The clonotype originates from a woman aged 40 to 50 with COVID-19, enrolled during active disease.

CDR3 loop: CASSQDSTGLSQF. CDR3 sequence (DNA): TGTGCCAGCAGCCAAGATTCGACAGGGTTGTCCCAGTTT. The rearrangement links TRBV3-1 (or the pseudogene TRBV3-2) to TRBJ1-1, with TRBD1 matching over 7 bases. The CDR3 covers 13 residues. The germline V gene has CDR1 LGHDT and CDR2 YNNKEL (reference sequence).